Sequencing of this T cell receptor beta chain was carried out in a study of CD8 T cells in Susac syndrome (dated by TCRdb to between 2018 and 2020). Study-level background: Whether CD8+ T cell activation and differentiation in Susac syndrome was antigen driven was tested using repertoire sequencing. The research as a whole found: The study acknowledged that relatively few individuals were included in the TCR sequencing and HLA analysis.

RNA was extracted using the RNeasy kit, and roughly 0.45 to 1 ug of the RNA was reverse transcribed with random hexamers. TCR beta CDR3 regions were amplified with the immunoSEQ multiplex PCR assay covering 54 Vbeta and 13 Jbeta segments. Bias from PCR amplification was corrected by using a synthetic template baseline for primer optimization and for computational correction. The study's processing was this. Reads were annotated to V, D and J genes per IMGT and analyzed with immunoSEQ Analyzer, keeping only productive sequences. Clonality was computed as one minus Shannon entropy normalized by log2 of the number of productive unique sequences. For each patient and control, public and private clones were evaluated within the 100 most prevalent clones. Clones were defined as Susac-specific if absent from the healthy and MS cohorts, from 1052 published viral clones and from other ImmuneACCESS disease sequences. The public reads were quality trimmed at Q25 with fastp and then assembled into clones with MiXCR by TCRdb, keeping productive beta chains. Duplicate CDR3 protein sequences are folded into a single record with the most common DNA and genes. None of the V and J calls come from the authors' own analysis; TCRdb made them. Counted in this sample were about 120,000 distinct CDR3 sequences; 94% of them appeared once. The leading ten clones occupy roughly 0.095% of the sample.

On this clonotype: This receptor's antigen is unknown. Base qualities are not provided; no much larger clone lies one nucleotide away.

V was cut back by 0 bases and J by 0 bases, leaving a gap of 6 bases between them. The germline V gene (reference sequence) provides CDR1 SEHNR and CDR2 FQNEAQ. From its cysteine to its phenylalanine, the CDR3 spans 16 amino acids. Only the CDR3 DNA is retained, 48 bases long and in frame from the first base. Peripheral blood CD8+ and CD4+ T cells from healthy donors, Susac syndrome patients and multiple sclerosis patients were profiled using high-throughput TCR beta sequencing. Healthy donors were included as age- and sex-matched controls. CD8+ TEMRA cells were enriched by FACS, while bulk CD8+ and CD4+ T cells were purified by magnetic negative isolation. Blood was drawn into EDTA tubes, processed within 24 hours, and PBMCs were isolated by density gradient centrifugation. PBMCs intended for TCR sequencing were cryopreserved in liquid nitrogen and were subsequently thawed in a 37 degrees C water bath. The sorted or isolated CD4+, CD8+ and CD8+ TEMRA cells had a purity of 90% or higher.

The TCR originated in a human donor in good health. Sequencing input: CD4+ T cells from PBMCs. The V gene is TRBV7-9 and the J gene is TRBJ2-6; the D gene is unclear. The base sequence is TGTGCCAGCAGCTTAGCTCACGACTCTGGGGCCAACGTCCTGACTTTC. Its translation reads: CASSLAHDSGANVLTF.